This TCR beta chain was profiled in a study of regulatory T cells in long-lasting Graves disease. Study details: For a period under 3 months, newly diagnosed Graves' patients had taken antithyroid drugs. Study-level findings and limits: Persistent disease was associated with favored TRBV28 usage and with favored use of TRBJ1-2 and TRBJ2-5.

This clonotype occurred many times. Its cognate antigen is unknown. Sample time point: newly diagnosed GD, antithyroid drugs for less than 3 months. PBMC-derived RNA was used for the TCR library. V lost 2 bases, J lost 7 bases, and 15 bases stayed unmatched. The V gene's germline CDR1 is MNHEY and CDR2 SMNVEV (reference sequence). The CDR3 spans 18 residues. Assembly of TCR beta libraries relied on iRepertoire HTBI primers together with Arm-PCR of CDR3 regions. TCRdb processed the multiplex PCR reads anew with MiXCR; each CDR3 protein has one entry. This sample has approximately 400,000 distinct CDR3 sequences, with roughly 15% found just once.

The rearrangement links TRBV27 to TRBJ2-7; 12 positions match TRBD2. The specimen was peripheral blood mononuclear cells (PBMCs), collected at new diagnosis, from a patient treated with antithyroid drugs. This sequence originates from a female donor with Graves disease. The CDR3 reads CASSLEGDSSGRAWEQYF. CDR3 coding DNA: TGTGCCAGCAGTTTAGAGGGTGATTCTAGCGGGAGGGCCTGGGAGCAGTACTTC.